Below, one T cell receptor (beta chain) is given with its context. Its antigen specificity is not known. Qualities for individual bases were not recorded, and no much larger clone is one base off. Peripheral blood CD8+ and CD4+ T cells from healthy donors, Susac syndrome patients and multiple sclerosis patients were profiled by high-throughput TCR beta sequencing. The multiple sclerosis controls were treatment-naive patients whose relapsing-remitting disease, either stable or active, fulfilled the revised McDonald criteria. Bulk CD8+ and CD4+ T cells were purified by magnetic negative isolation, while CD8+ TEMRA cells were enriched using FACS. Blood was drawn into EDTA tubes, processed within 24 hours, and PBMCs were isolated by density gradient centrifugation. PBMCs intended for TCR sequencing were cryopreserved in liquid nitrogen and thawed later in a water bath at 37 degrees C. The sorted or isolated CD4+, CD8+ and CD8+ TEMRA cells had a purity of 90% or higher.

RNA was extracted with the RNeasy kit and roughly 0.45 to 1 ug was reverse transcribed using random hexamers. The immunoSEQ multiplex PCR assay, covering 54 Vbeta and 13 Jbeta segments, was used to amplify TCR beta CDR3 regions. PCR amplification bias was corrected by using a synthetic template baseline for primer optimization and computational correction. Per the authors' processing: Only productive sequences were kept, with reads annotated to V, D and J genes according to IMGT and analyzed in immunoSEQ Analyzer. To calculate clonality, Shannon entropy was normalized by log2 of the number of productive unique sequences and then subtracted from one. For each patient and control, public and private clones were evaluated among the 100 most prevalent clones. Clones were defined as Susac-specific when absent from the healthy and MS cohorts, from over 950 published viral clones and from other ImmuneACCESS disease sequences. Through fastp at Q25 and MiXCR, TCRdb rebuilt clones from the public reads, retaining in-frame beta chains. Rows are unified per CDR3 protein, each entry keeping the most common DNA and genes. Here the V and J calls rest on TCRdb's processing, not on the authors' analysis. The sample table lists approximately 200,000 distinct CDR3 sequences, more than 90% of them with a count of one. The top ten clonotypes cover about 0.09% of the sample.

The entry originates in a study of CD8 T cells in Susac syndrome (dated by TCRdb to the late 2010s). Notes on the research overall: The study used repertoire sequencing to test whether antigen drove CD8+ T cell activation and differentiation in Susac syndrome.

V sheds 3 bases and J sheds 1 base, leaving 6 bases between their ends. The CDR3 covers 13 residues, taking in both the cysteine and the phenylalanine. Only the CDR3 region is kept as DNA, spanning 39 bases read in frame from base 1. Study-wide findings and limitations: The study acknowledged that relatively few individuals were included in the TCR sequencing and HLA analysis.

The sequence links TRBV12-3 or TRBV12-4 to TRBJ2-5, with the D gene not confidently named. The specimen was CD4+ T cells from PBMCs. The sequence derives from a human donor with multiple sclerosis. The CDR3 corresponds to CASSFIAQETQYF. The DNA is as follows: TGTGCCAGCAGTTTTATAGCCCAAGAGACCCAGTACTTC.